The clone carrying this T cell receptor (beta chain) was picked up a small number of times. With 0 bases removed from V and 8 bases from J, the gap between germline ends came to 10 bases. Germline lookup yields CDR1 SGHTA and CDR2 FQGNSA. The CDR3 runs to 13 residues. This sample was included in a study of patients and donors after allogeneic stem cell transplantation. TCRdb reprocessed the RT-PCR reads with MiXCR, giving one entry per CDR3 protein. The sample includes more than 150,000 distinct CDR3 sequences, approximately 24% of them seen just once. This clonotype was obtained from a human donor who was either an allogeneic HSCT recipient or a stem cell or donor lymphocyte infusion donor (not recorded which). It is not recorded whose cells these are; they may come from a transplant donor. Specimen: blood, either unsorted or a sorted T cell fraction (not recorded which). This chain joins TRBV7-2 and TRBJ1-1, with D perhaps TRBD1 (5 bases). The CDR3, as DNA: TGTGCCAGCAGCTTAGCGCCTTCAGGGGAAGCTTTCTTT. It translates to CASSLAPSGEAFF.